This T cell receptor (beta chain) emerged from a study of blood T cell repertoires in COVID-19. Study details: Spain, Italy and the United States supplied samples that represented acute and convalescent COVID-19. The analysed material was cDNA or gDNA that came from T cells, B-cell-depleted T cells, or PBMCs.

V lost 8 bases, J lost 9 bases, and 11 bases lay in between. CDR3 size: 12 residues. CDR1 and CDR2 (germline): SNHLY, FYNNEI. In the original analysis: How many nucleated cells were present was estimated from reference gene primer amplification. Sequencing was performed with immunoSEQ multiplex PCR; in TCRdb, only in-frame clones are kept and a portion is missing. V, J and clone size are those of that table, while D and trimming were read from the DNA. The data show 300,000 to 350,000 clones, approximately 88% seen once. Patients in Seattle were enrolled during active infection, then followed longitudinally.

The source of this sequence is a woman aged 25 to 39 with COVID-19, enrolled during active disease. Sequenced: peripheral blood. J is TRBJ1-6 and V is TRBV2, with D maybe TRBD1 (5 bases). The CDR3 nucleotides read TGTGCCAGCCGGGGGTTCGGTTCACCCCTCCACTTT. This codes for CASRGFGSPLHF.